The rows below give T cell receptor beta chains drawn from one sample of a study of T cells in Graves' hyperthyroidism and ophthalmopathy. TCRdb itself ran the multiplex PCR reads through MiXCR, one entry per CDR3 protein. The table records 450,000 to 600,000 distinct CDR3 sequences, less than 20% of them present only once. The material sequenced was blood. Receptors originate from a man aged 40-50 years with Graves' ophthalmopathy. Each CDR3 is given with its conserved first and last residue. The D gene is left open where the match is weak. A row's size may be missing; if present it is once, few, many or a size class.

J gene: TRBJ2-7
V gene: TRBV12-3/TRBV12-4
D gene: TRBD2
CDR3 length: 18
clone size: NA
CDR3 protein: CASSLGGGTSGKGREQYF
CDR3 DNA: TGTGCCAGCAGCCTTGGCGGGGGGACTAGCGGAAAGGGGCGCGAGCAGTACTTC

J gene: TRBJ2-1
V gene: TRBV19
D gene: NA
CDR3 length: 14
clone size: few
CDR3 protein: CASSTWTRYNEQFF
CDR3 DNA: TGTGCCAGTAGTACCTGGACGAGGTACAATGAGCAGTTCTTC

J gene: TRBJ2-2
V gene: TRBV5-8
D gene: NA
CDR3 length: 15
clone size: NA
CDR3 protein: CASSPDIANTGELFF
CDR3 DNA: TGTGCCAGCAGCCCCGACATAGCGAACACCGGGGAGCTGTTTTTT

J gene: TRBJ2-7
V gene: TRBV3-1
D gene: NA
CDR3 length: 14
clone size: few
CDR3 protein: CASSQGLVDYEQYF
CDR3 DNA: TGTGCCAGCAGCCAAGGTCTAGTGGACTACGAGCAGTACTTC

J gene: TRBJ1-2
V gene: TRBV3-1
D gene: NA
CDR3 length: 17
clone size: many
CDR3 protein: CASSLRIRPMERGGYTF
CDR3 DNA: TGTGCCAGCAGTCTCAGGATTCGCCCGATGGAAAGGGGTGGCTACACCTTC

J gene: TRBJ2-7
V gene: TRBV7-9
D gene: NA
CDR3 length: 11
clone size: many
CDR3 protein: CASSLVSEQYF
CDR3 DNA: TGTGCCAGCAGCTTAGTTTCCGAGCAGTACTTC

J gene: TRBJ1-5
V gene: TRBV30
D gene: NA
CDR3 length: 15
clone size: many
CDR3 protein: CAWSVGRAGNQPQHF
CDR3 DNA: TGTGCCTGGAGTGTAGGAAGGGCCGGCAATCAGCCCCAGCATTTT

J gene: TRBJ2-7
V gene: TRBV7-9
D gene: TRBD2
CDR3 length: 14
clone size: many
CDR3 protein: CASSRLASTYEQYF
CDR3 DNA: TGTGCCAGCAGCCGACTAGCGAGTACATACGAGCAGTACTTC

J gene: TRBJ2-5
V gene: TRBV19
D gene: NA
CDR3 length: 15
clone size: NA
CDR3 protein: CASSSTSVGRETQYF
CDR3 DNA: TGTGCCAGTAGTTCGACTTCGGTTGGCCGAGAGACCCAGTACTTC

J gene: TRBJ1-1
V gene: TRBV19
D gene: NA
CDR3 length: 13
clone size: NA
CDR3 protein: CASSILGNTEAFF
CDR3 DNA: TGTGCCAGTAGTATCCTTGGGAACACTGAAGCTTTCTTT

J gene: TRBJ1-2
V gene: TRBV12-3/TRBV12-4
D gene: NA
CDR3 length: 13
clone size: NA
CDR3 protein: CANRPRQPYGYTF
CDR3 DNA: TGTGCCAACAGGCCGCGGCAGCCCTATGGCTACACCTTC

J gene: TRBJ1-5
V gene: TRBV28
D gene: NA
CDR3 length: 14
clone size: many
CDR3 protein: CASSSGGSNQPQHF
CDR3 DNA: TGTGCCAGCAGTTCTGGGGGTAGCAATCAGCCCCAGCATTTT

J gene: TRBJ2-3
V gene: TRBV7-3
D gene: NA
CDR3 length: 17
clone size: NA
CDR3 protein: CASSLPLGGPSTDTQYF
CDR3 DNA: TGTGCCAGCAGCTTACCTCTTGGGGGACCAAGCACAGATACGCAGTATTTT

J gene: TRBJ1-2
V gene: TRBV6-1
D gene: NA
CDR3 length: 14
clone size: few
CDR3 protein: CASSALPEGYGYTF
CDR3 DNA: TGTGCCAGCAGTGCCCTACCTGAGGGCTATGGCTACACCTTC

J gene: TRBJ1-2
V gene: TRBV6-1
D gene: NA
CDR3 length: 16
clone size: few
CDR3 protein: CASSEVVWDKNYGYTF
CDR3 DNA: TGTGCCAGCAGTGAAGTTGTTTGGGACAAGAACTATGGCTACACCTTC

J gene: TRBJ1-1
V gene: TRBV19
D gene: TRBD1
CDR3 length: 15
clone size: NA
CDR3 protein: CASHTSGTVHTEAFF
CDR3 DNA: TGTGCCAGCCATACCTCCGGGACAGTCCACACTGAAGCTTTCTTT

J gene: TRBJ1-2
V gene: TRBV20-1
D gene: TRBD1
CDR3 length: 15
clone size: NA
CDR3 protein: CSASNRDRGRNGYTF
CDR3 DNA: TGCAGTGCTAGTAATCGGGACAGGGGGAGGAATGGCTACACCTTC

J gene: TRBJ2-4
V gene: TRBV5-6
D gene: NA
CDR3 length: 14
clone size: NA
CDR3 protein: CASSFPGQENIQYF
CDR3 DNA: TGTGCCAGCAGCTTCCCGGGACAAGAAAACATTCAGTACTTC

J gene: TRBJ1-6
V gene: TRBV6-1
D gene: NA
CDR3 length: 15
clone size: NA
CDR3 protein: CASSSSTGKNSPLHF
CDR3 DNA: NA

J gene: TRBJ2-7
V gene: TRBV11-2
D gene: TRBD1
CDR3 length: 13
clone size: many
CDR3 protein: CASSRGQSYEQYF
CDR3 DNA: TGTGCCAGCAGCCGGGGACAGTCCTACGAGCAGTACTTC

J gene: TRBJ2-5
V gene: TRBV10-3
D gene: NA
CDR3 length: 16
clone size: few
CDR3 protein: CAISGAGTSRQETQYF
CDR3 DNA: TGTGCCATCAGTGGGGCCGGGACAAGCCGCCAAGAGACCCAGTACTTC

J gene: TRBJ1-1
V gene: TRBV30
D gene: NA
CDR3 length: 13
clone size: many
CDR3 protein: CASRLVGYTEAFF
CDR3 DNA: TGTGCCTCGCGACTTGTGGGGTACACTGAAGCTTTCTTT

J gene: TRBJ1-2
V gene: TRBV28
D gene: NA
CDR3 length: 16
clone size: many
CDR3 protein: CASSLPGTGGHYGYTF
CDR3 DNA: TGTGCCAGCAGTTTACCCGGGACGGGGGGGCACTATGGCTACACCTTC